The rows below give T cell receptor beta chains drawn from one sample of a study of T cells in Graves' hyperthyroidism and ophthalmopathy. TCRdb reprocessed the multiplex PCR reads via MiXCR and lists one record per CDR3 protein. The sample lists around 250,000 distinct CDR3 sequences; about 25% were seen once. The sample taken for sequencing was blood. These receptors came from a woman in her thirties or forties with Graves' ophthalmopathy. The CDR3 runs from the conserved cysteine through the conserved F or W. The D gene is left open where the match is weak. A row's size may be missing; if present it is once, few, many or a size class.

many TRBJ1-1 - TRBV20-1 CSARKTGSFMNTEAFF TGCAGTGCTAGAAAGACGGGGAGCTTCATGAACACTGAAGCTTTCTTT
many TRBJ1-3 TRBD1 TRBV18 CASSPPGQGSGNTIYF TGTGCCAGCTCACCCCCGGGACAGGGCTCTGGAAACACCATATATTTT
many TRBJ2-2 TRBD1 TRBV6-4 CASSDLDRGSGELFF TGTGCCAGCAGTGACTTGGACAGGGGATCCGGGGAGCTGTTTTTT
many TRBJ2-2 - TRBV7-2 CASSLAAGFANTGELFF TGTGCCAGCAGCTTAGCGGCAGGGTTCGCGAACACCGGGGAGCTGTTTTTT
many TRBJ1-1 - TRBV15 CATSEQGLGDTEAFF TGTGCCACCAGTGAACAGGGCCTCGGGGACACTGAAGCTTTCTTT
- TRBJ2-2 TRBD2 TRBV11-2 CASSLGTGLAGGGTGELFF TGTGCCAGCAGCTTAGGGACGGGACTAGCGGGAGGAGGCACCGGGGAGCTGTTTTTT
many TRBJ2-7 - TRBV7-8 CASSLNWEDTHEQYF TGTGCCAGCAGCTTAAACTGGGAAGACACCCACGAGCAGTACTTC
many TRBJ2-7 - TRBV7-2 CASSLASAAPYEQYF TGTGCCAGCAGCCTAGCTAGCGCAGCCCCCTACGAGCAGTACTTC
many TRBJ2-7 TRBD1 TRBV29-1 CSVRTGYEQYF TGCAGCGTTCGGACAGGGTACGAGCAGTACTTC
many TRBJ2-5 TRBD2 TRBV28 CASSRWASGVQETQYF TGTGCCAGCAGCAGATGGGCTAGCGGGGTCCAAGAGACCCAGTACTTC
many TRBJ1-3 - TRBV4-1 CASSQVDLGLVSGNTIYF TGCGCCAGCAGCCAAGTGGATTTGGGGTTGGTCTCTGGAAACACCATATATTTT
- TRBJ2-5 TRBD1 TRBV20-1 CSARNRQGSQETQYF TGCAGTGCTAGAAACCGACAGGGGAGTCAAGAGACCCAGTACTTC
many TRBJ1-1 - TRBV29-1 CSVRSGGRDTEAFF TGCAGCGTGAGATCGGGGGGGAGGGACACTGAAGCTTTCTTT
- TRBJ1-1 - TRBV28 CASSYSGRATEAFF TGTGCCAGCAGTTACTCGGGCAGGGCGACTGAAGCTTTCTTT
- TRBJ2-3 - TRBV10-3 CASRNGHTDTQYF TGTGCCAGCCGAAACGGACACACAGATACGCAGTATTTT
many TRBJ2-5 - TRBV24-1 CATNRGGGETQYF TGTGCCACCAACCGAGGGGGAGGAGAGACCCAGTACTTC
many TRBJ1-2 - TRBV15 CATSRDYESLYGYTF TGTGCCACCAGCAGAGATTACGAGTCACTTTATGGCTACACCTTC
many TRBJ2-7 - TRBV12-3/TRBV12-4 CASSQGITDYEQYF TGTGCCAGCAGCCAAGGTATAACGGACTACGAGCAGTACTTC
many TRBJ1-1 - TRBV12-3/TRBV12-4 CASSLFAGTEAFF TGTGCCAGCAGTTTGTTCGCAGGGACTGAAGCTTTCTTT
- TRBJ1-5 - TRBV20-1 CSARTTRSQPQHF TGCAGTGCTAGGACAACCAGGTCTCAGCCCCAGCATTTT
many TRBJ2-7 - TRBV6-1 CASSEGGIYEQYF TGTGCCAGCAGTGAAGGGGGGATCTACGAGCAGTACTTC
- TRBJ2-6 - TRBV5-1 CASSLVGYGANVLTF TGCGCCAGCAGCTTGGTGGGGTATGGGGCCAACGTCCTGACTTTC
many TRBJ2-7 TRBD1 TRBV24-1 CATSDGQGKYEQYF TGTGCCACCAGTGACGGACAGGGGAAGTACGAGCAGTACTTC
many TRBJ2-7 - TRBV28 CASSLRGAGASYEQYF TGTGCCAGCAGTTTACGGGGGGCGGGCGCGTCCTACGAGCAGTACTTC
- TRBJ2-5 - TRBV6-4 CASSYGQDQETQYF TGTGCCAGCAGTTACGGGCAGGACCAAGAGACCCAGTACTTC
few TRBJ2-7 TRBD2 TRBV3-1 CASSQSGRGPYEQYF TGTGCCAGCAGCCAGAGCGGGAGGGGCCCCTACGAGCAGTACTTC
many TRBJ1-1 - TRBV24-1 CATSENGFRAFF TGTGCCACCAGTGAAAACGGGTTTCGGGCTTTCTTT
many TRBJ2-7 TRBD1 TRBV5-1 CASSLSGGTGDYEQYF TGCGCCAGCAGCTTGTCAGGGGGGACAGGGGACTACGAGCAGTACTTC
few TRBJ2-7 TRBD2 TRBV10-3 CAISVASGSAYEQYF TGTGCCATCAGTGTCGCTAGCGGGAGCGCCTACGAGCAGTACTTC
- TRBJ1-2 - TRBV28 CATTGRFDGYTF TGTGCCACCACAGGGAGGTTCGATGGCTACACCTTC
many TRBJ2-7 - TRBV12-3/TRBV12-4 CASSLASTYEQYF TGTGCCAGCAGTTTAGCGTCCACCTACGAGCAGTACTTC
many TRBJ1-5 - TRBV12-3/TRBV12-4 CASSSGLSNQPQHF TGTGCCAGCAGTTCCGGACTTAGCAATCAGCCCCAGCATTTT